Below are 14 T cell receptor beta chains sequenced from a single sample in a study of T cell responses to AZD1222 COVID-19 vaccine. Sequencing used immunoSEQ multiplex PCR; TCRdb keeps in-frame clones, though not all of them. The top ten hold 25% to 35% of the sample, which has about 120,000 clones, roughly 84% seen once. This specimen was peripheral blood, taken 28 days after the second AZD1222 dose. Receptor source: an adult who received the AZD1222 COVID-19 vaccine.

The CDR3 loop reads CASGTGIQETQYF. As DNA, the CDR3 is TGTGCCAGCGGTACTGGCATACAAGAGACCCAGTACTTC. This rearrangement joins TRBV7-3 to TRBJ2-5; D unresolved. CDR1 is SGHTA and CDR2 is FQGTGA in the germline V gene. Between the trimmed V and J ends, which lost 8 bases and 2 bases, there was a span of 12 bases. The CDR3 runs 13 residues.

The CDR3 loop is CASSAKGEVYGYTF. The CDR3, as DNA: TGCGCCAGCAGCGCTAAGGGGGAGGTCTATGGCTACACCTTC. This chain links TRBV5-1 with TRBJ1-2; maybe TRBD1 (6 bases). Trimming pared 4 bases from V and 4 bases from J, leaving 14 bases between. This CDR3 comprises 14 residues. Germline V gene data show CDR1 as SGHRS and CDR2 as YFSETQ.

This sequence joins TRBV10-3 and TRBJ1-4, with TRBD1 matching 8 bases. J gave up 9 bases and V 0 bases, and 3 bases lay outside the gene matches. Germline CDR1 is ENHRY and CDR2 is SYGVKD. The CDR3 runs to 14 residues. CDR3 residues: CAISESSGGKKLFF. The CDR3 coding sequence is TGTGCCATCAGTGAGTCTTCAGGGGGCAAAAAACTGTTTTTT.

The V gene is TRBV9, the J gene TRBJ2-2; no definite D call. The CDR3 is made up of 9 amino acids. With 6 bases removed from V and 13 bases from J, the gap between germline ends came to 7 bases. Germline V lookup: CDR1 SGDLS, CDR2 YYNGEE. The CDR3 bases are TGTGCCAGCATCCCGGGGCTGTTTTTT. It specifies CASIPGLFF.

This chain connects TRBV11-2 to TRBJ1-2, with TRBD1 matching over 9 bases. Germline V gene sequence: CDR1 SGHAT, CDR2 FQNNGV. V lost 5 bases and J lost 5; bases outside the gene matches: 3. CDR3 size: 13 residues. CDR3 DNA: TGTGCCAGCAGCCCCGGACAGGGGTATGGCTACACCTTC. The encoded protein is CASSPGQGYGYTF.

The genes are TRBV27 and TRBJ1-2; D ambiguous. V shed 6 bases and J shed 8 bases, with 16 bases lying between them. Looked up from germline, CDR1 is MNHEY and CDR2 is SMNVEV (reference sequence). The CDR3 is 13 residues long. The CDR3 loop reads CASSDPEGMGYTF. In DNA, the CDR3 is TGTGCCAGCAGCGATCCGGAGGGTATGGGCTACACCTTC.

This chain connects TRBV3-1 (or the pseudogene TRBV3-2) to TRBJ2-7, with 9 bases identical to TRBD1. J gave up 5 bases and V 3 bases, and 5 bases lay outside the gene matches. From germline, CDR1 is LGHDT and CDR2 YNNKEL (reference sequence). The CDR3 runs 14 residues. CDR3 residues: CASSQGTGSHEQYF. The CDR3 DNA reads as TGTGCCAGCAGCCAGGGGACAGGGTCCCACGAGCAGTACTTC.

The CDR3 loop is CASSIDKPLGLAGTSTDTQYF. The CDR3 region has the DNA TGTGCCAGTAGTATAGATAAACCCTTAGGCCTAGCGGGAACGAGCACAGATACGCAGTATTTT. V usage is TRBV19 and J usage is TRBJ2-3; 9 bases agree with TRBD2. Germline lookup yields CDR1 LNHDA and CDR2 SQIVND (reference sequence). The CDR3 totals 21 residues. V lost 0 bases to trimming and J lost 0 bases; unmatched junction nucleotides: 16.

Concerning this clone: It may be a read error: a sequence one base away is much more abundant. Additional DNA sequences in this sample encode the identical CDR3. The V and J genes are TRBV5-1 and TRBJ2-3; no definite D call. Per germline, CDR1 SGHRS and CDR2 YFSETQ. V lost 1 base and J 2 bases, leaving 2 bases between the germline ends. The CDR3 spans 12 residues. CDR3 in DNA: TGCGCCAGCAGCTTGACCACAGATACGCAGTATTTT. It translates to CASSLTTDTQYF.

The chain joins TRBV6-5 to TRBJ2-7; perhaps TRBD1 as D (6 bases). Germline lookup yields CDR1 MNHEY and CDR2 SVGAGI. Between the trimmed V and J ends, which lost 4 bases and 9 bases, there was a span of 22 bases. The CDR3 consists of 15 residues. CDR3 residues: CASSLVVGAVFGQYF. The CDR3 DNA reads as TGTGCCAGCAGTTTAGTAGTGGGGGCCGTCTTCGGGCAGTACTTC.

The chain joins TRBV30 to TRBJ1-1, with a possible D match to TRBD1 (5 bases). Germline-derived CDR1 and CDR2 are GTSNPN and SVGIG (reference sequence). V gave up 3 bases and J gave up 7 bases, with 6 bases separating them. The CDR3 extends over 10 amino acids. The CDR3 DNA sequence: TGTGCCTGGAGGGACATTGAAGCTTTCTTT. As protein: CAWRDIEAFF. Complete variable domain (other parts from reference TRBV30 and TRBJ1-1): SQTIHQWPATLVQPVGSPLSLECTVEGTSNPNLYWYRQAAGRGLQLLFYSVGIGQISSEVPQNLSASRPQDRQFILSSKKLLLSDSGFYLCAWRDIEAFFGQGTRLTVV.

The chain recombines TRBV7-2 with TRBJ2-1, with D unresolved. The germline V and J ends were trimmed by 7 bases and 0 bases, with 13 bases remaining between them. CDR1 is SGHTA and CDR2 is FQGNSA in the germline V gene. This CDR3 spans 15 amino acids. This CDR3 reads CASTFLPSSYNEQFF. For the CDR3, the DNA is TGTGCCAGCACCTTTTTGCCGAGCTCCTACAATGAGCAGTTCTTC.

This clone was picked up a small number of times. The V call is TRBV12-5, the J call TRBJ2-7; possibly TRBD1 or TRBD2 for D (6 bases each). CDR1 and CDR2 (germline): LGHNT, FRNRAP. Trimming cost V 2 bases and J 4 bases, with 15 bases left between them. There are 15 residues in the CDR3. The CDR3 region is CASGLTRGPFYEQYF. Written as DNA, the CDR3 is TGTGCTAGTGGTTTGACCCGGGGGCCCTTTTACGAGCAGTACTTC.

The DNA of the CDR3 is TGTGCCAGTAGCCCGACAGGGACAAATCAGCCCCAGCATTTT. It yields the protein CASSPTGTNQPQHF. J is TRBJ1-5 and V is TRBV19; 7 nucleotides align to TRBD1. CDR3 length: 14 amino acids. The ends lost 6 bases at V and 4 bases at J; junction bases unmatched: 6. CDR1 LNHDA and CDR2 SQIVND come from the germline V gene (reference sequence). The complete variable domain, with remaining parts taken from reference TRBV19 and TRBJ1-5, reads DGGITQSPKYLFRKEGQNVTLSCEQNLNHDAMYWYRQDPGQGLRLIYYSQIVNDFQKGDIAEGYSVSREKKESFPLTVTSAQKNPTAFYLCASSPTGTNQPQHFGDGTRLSIL.